The 2 T cell receptor beta chains presented below share a single source sample, sequenced in a study of blood T cell repertoires in COVID-19. Some clones are missing from TCRdb's copy, which holds only in-frame ones; the method was immunoSEQ multiplex PCR. This sample has 220,000 or so clones, with about nine tenths found just once. Source material: PBMCs or T cells enriched from blood (not recorded which). These receptors originate from a man aged 50 to 59 who had been exposed to COVID-19.

V usage is TRBV4-2 and J usage is TRBJ1-4, with a tentative D call TRBD1 (5 bases). This CDR3 region has 13 residues. Germline values: CDR1 LGHNA, CDR2 YNFKEQ. V lost 4 bases and J 11 bases, leaving 14 bases between the germline ends. In nucleotides, the CDR3 is TGTGCCAGCAGCCCGTCGCGGGACGCGAAACTGTTTTTT. This translates into CASSPSRDAKLFF.

V gene TRBV19 combines with J gene TRBJ2-7; 7 nucleotides align to TRBD1. V trimming: 3 bases; J trimming: 2 bases; junction bases outside the gene matches: 4. This CDR3 is built from 14 residues. Germline V gene sequence: CDR1 LNHDA, CDR2 SQIVND (reference sequence). CDR3 DNA: TGTGCCAGTAGTATCACGACAGGGCCCTACGAGCAGTACTTC. Protein product: CASSITTGPYEQYF.